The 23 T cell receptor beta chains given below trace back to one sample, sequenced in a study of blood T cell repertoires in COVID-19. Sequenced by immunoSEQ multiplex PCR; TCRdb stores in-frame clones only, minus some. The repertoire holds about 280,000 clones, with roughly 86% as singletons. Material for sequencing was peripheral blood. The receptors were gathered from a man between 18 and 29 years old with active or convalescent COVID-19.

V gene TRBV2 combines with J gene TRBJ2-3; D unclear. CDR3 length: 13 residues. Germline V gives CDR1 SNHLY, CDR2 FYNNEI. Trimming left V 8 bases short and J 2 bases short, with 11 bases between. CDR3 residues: CASLLDTTDTQYF. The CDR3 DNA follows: TGTGCCAGCCTCCTCGACACCACAGATACGCAGTATTTT.

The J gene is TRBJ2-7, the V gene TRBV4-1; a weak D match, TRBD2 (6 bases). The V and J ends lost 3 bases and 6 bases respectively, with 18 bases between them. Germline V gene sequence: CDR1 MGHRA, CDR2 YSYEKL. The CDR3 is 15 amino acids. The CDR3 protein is CASSHPQGGFGEQYF. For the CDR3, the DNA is TGCGCCAGCAGCCATCCGCAGGGAGGTTTTGGCGAGCAGTACTTC.

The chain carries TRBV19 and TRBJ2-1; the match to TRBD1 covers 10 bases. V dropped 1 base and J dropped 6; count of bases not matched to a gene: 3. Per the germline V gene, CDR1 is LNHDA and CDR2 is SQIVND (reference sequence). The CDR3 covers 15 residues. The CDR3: CASSIVWTGGNEQFF. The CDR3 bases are TGTGCCAGTAGTATAGTTTGGACAGGGGGCAATGAGCAGTTCTTC. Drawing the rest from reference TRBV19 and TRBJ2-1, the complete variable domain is DGGITQSPKYLFRKEGQNVTLSCEQNLNHDAMYWYRQDPGQGLRLIYYSQIVNDFQKGDIAEGYSVSREKKESFPLTVTSAQKNPTAFYLCASSIVWTGGNEQFFGPGTRLTVL.

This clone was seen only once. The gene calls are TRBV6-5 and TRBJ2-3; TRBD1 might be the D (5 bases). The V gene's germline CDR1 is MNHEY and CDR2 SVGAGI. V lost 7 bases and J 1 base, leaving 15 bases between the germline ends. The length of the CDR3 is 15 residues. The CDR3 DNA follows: TGTGCCAGCACCCAGGGCGGTATGGGCACAGATACGCAGTATTTT. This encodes CASTQGGMGTDTQYF.

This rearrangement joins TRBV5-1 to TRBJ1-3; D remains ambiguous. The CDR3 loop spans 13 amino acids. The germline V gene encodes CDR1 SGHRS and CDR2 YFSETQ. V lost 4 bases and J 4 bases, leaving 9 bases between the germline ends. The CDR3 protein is CASSPGLGNTIYF. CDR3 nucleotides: TGCGCCAGCAGCCCCGGTTTGGGAAACACCATATATTTT.

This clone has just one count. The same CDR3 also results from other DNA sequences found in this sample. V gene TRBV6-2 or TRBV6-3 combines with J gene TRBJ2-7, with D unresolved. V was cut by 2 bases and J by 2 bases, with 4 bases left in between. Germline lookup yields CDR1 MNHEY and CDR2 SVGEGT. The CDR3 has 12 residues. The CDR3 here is CASSYSAYEQYF. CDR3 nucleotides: TGTGCCAGCAGTTACAGCGCCTACGAGCAGTACTTC.

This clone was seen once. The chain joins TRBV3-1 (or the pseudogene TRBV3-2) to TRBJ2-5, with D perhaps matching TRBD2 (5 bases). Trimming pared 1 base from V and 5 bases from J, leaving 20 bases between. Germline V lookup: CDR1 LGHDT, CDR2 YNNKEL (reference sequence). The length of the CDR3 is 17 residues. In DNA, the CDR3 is TGTGCCAGCAGCCAAGTAACTAGGGCCGTGGGGATCGAGACCCAGTACTTC. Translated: CASSQVTRAVGIETQYF.

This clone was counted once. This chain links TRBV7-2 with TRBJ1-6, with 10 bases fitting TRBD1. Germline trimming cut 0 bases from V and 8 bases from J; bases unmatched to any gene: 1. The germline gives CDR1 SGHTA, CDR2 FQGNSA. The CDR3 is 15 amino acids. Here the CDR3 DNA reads TGTGCCAGCAGCTTAGCAGGGACAGGGGATTCACCCCTCCACTTT. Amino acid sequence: CASSLAGTGDSPLHF.

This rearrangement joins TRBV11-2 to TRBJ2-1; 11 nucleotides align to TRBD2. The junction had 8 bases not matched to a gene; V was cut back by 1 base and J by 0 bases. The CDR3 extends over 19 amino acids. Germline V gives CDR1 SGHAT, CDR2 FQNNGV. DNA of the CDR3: TGTGCCAGCAGCTTAGGAACTAGCGGGGGCCTCAGCTCCTACAATGAGCAGTTCTTC. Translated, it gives CASSLGTSGGLSSYNEQFF.

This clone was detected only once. This CDR3 is CASSLTTIGGGTDTQYF. The CDR3 DNA sequence: TGTGCCAGCTCACTCACCACCATTGGGGGGGGCACAGATACGCAGTATTTT. The gene calls are TRBV18 and TRBJ2-3; 7 bases are shared with TRBD2. The ends lost 4 bases at V and 1 base at J; junction bases unmatched: 11. This CDR3 comprises 17 residues. The V gene's germline CDR1 is KGHSH and CDR2 LQKENI. Full variable domain (outside the CDR3, taken from reference TRBV18 and TRBJ2-3): NAGVMQNPRHLVRRRGQEARLRCSPMKGHSHVYWYRQLPEEGLKFMVYLQKENIIDESGMPKERFSAEFPKEGPSILRIQQVVRGDSAAYFCASSLTTIGGGTDTQYFGPGTRLTVL.

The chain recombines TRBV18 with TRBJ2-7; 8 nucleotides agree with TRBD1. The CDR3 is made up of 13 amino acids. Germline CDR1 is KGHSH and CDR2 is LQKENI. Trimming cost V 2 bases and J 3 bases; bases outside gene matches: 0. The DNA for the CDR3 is TGTGCCAGCTCACCAGGGACAGGCTACGAGCAGTACTTC. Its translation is CASSPGTGYEQYF.

In DNA, the CDR3 is TGTGCCAGCAACAGGGGAGAGACCCAGTACTTC. It is translated as CASNRGETQYF. The chain joins TRBV12-3 or TRBV12-4 to TRBJ2-5; 7 bases match TRBD1. After removal of 7 bases from V and 4 bases from J, the junction contained 0 bases not matched to a gene. The CDR3 sequence is 11 residues long.

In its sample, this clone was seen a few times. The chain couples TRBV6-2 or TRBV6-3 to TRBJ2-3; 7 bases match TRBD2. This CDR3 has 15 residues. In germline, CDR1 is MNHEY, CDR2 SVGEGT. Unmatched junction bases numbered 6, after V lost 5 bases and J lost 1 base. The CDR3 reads CASSGGRGGTDTQYF. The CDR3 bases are TGTGCCAGCAGTGGAGGACGGGGGGGCACAGATACGCAGTATTTT.

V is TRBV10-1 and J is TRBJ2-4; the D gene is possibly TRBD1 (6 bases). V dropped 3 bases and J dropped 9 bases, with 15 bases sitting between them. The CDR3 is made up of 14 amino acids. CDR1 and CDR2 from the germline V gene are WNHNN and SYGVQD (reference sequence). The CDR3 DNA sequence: TGCGCCAGCAGTGACTCCAGGGTACAGGGCATTCAGTACTTC. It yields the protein CASSDSRVQGIQYF.

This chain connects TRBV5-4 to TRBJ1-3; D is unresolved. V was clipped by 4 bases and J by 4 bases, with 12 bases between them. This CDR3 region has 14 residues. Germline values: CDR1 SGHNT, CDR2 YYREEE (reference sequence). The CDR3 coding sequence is TGTGCCAGCAGCATACCAGGTTTGGGAAACACCATATATTTT. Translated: CASSIPGLGNTIYF.

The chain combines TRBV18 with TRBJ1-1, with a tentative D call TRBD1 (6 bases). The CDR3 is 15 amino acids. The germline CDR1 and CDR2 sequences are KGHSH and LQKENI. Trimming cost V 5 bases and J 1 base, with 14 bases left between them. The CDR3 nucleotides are TGTGCCAGCTCAGCCCAACAGGGCCCGAACACTGAAGCTTTCTTT. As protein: CASSAQQGPNTEAFF.

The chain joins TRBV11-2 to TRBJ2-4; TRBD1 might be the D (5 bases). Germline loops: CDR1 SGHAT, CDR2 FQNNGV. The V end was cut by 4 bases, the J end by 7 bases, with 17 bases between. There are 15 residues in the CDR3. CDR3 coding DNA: TGTGCCAGCAGCTCGCCTCAGGGTTATGATAACATTCAGTACTTC. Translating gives CASSSPQGYDNIQYF.

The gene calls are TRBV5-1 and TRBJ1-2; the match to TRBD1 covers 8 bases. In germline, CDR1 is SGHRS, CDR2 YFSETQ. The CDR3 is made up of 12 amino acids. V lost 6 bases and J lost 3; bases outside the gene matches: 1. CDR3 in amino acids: CASTDRDYGYTF. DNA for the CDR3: TGCGCCAGCACGGACAGGGACTATGGCTACACCTTC.

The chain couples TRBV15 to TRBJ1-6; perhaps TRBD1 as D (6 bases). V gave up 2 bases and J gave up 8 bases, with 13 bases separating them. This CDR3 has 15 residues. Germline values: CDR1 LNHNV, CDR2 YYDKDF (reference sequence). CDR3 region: CATSRFPDRDSPLHF. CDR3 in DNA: TGTGCCACCAGCAGATTTCCGGACAGAGATTCACCCCTCCACTTT.

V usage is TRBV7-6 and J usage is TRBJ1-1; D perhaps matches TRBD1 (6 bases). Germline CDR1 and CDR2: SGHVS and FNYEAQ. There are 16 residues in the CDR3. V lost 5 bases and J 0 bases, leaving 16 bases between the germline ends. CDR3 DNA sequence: TGTGCCAGCAGCACATACAGGGCTGCCTTGAACACTGAAGCTTTCTTT. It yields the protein CASSTYRAALNTEAFF.

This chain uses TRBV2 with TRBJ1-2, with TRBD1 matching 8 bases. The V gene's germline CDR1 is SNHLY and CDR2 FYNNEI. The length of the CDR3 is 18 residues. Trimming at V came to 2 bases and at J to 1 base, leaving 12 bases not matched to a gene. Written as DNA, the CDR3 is TGTGCCAGCAGTGAACATGGGACAGGCCGAGGGGGTAACTATGGCTACACCTTC. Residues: CASSEHGTGRGGNYGYTF.

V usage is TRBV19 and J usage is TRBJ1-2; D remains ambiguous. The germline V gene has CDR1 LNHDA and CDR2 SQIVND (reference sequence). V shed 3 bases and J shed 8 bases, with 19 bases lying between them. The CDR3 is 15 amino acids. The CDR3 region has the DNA TGTGCCAGTAGTATCGCCGGCGGCGGTTATAACGGCTACACCTTC. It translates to CASSIAGGGYNGYTF.

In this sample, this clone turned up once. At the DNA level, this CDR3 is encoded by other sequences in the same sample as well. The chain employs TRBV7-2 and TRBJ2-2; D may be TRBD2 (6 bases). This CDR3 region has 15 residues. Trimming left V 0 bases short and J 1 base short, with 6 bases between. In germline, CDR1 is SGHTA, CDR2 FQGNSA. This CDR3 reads CASSLAGGNTGELFF. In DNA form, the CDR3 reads TGTGCCAGCAGCTTAGCGGGGGGGAACACCGGGGAGCTGTTTTTT.